This T cell receptor beta chain was identified during a study of identical twins. Whole-study findings and limits: Twins shared out-of-frame alpha sequences with excess low generation probability. Interpretation of the results relied on cross-sectional statistical analysis and not on following the same donors.

CDR3 length equals 14 residues. TCRdb reprocessed the 5' RACE reads with MiXCR, giving one entry per CDR3 protein. This sample has approximately 500,000 distinct CDR3 sequences; approximately 24% occur once, and the top ten carry 2.9%. This clonotype was seen more than once but under ten times. The antigen remains unidentified. The data also belong to a second study, concerning T cells expressing NK-cell markers. Per that study: Roughly six donors showed dominant NKG2C+ clonotypes comprising about 1.0-7.0% of their CD8+ T cells. The CD3+CD56-NKG2C+ fraction of several donors was likewise dominated by these clonotypes.

The TCR sequence derives from a young woman in good health. The chain couples TRBV21-1 to TRBJ2-7; the table's D gene call, TRBD1, was not cross checked with the DNA. TRBV21-1 is flagged as a pseudogene. Source material: CD4+ T cells sorted from blood. The CDR3 DNA follows: TGTGCCAGCAGGGTCACCCCCAGGGCGTACGAGCAGTACTTC. As protein: CASRVTPRAYEQYF.